The 28 T cell receptor beta chains listed next were all sequenced from one sample in a study of T-cell memory formation after mild COVID-19. TCRdb re-called the 5' RACE reads with MiXCR, one entry per CDR3 protein. The table lists 200,000 or so distinct CDR3 sequences, around 17% of them singletons. The sample consisted of PBMCs or a T cell subset sorted from them (not recorded which). The receptors stem from an adult woman who had mild COVID-19 (a few samples of this study predate the infection). Cell type and time point are not known.

The rearrangement uses TRBV27 and TRBJ1-1; 12 nucleotides match TRBD1. The CDR3 length is 15 residues. After removal of 4 bases from V and 10 bases from J, the junction contained 10 bases not matched to a gene. Per germline, CDR1 MNHEY and CDR2 SMNVEV (reference sequence). The CDR3 spells CASSWDRGLTHGAFF. The CDR3 DNA is TGTGCCAGCAGTTGGGACAGGGGGCTTACACATGGAGCTTTCTTT.

The chain carries TRBV2 and TRBJ2-7; D is possibly TRBD1 or TRBD2 (5 bases each). Germline V gene lookup returns CDR1 SNHLY and CDR2 FYNNEI. The CDR3 runs to 15 residues. Trimming cost V 4 bases and J 9 bases, with 22 bases left between them. The CDR3 loop is CASSGGTAGTRMQYF. The CDR3 DNA sequence: TGTGCCAGCAGTGGAGGGACCGCAGGCACCAGGATGCAGTACTTC.

The chain is built from TRBV7-8 and TRBJ2-5; 8 positions agree with TRBD2. The end of the DNA fits TRBJ2-7 better, so the J call may be wrong. Looked up from germline, CDR1 is SGHVS and CDR2 is FQNEAQ. The CDR3 spans 13 residues. CDR3 loop: CASSYGRALEQYF. CDR3 DNA: TGTGCCAGCAGCTACGGGAGGGCCCTCGAGCAGTACTTC.

The chain joins TRBV7-2 to TRBJ2-3, with TRBD2 as a possible D gene (6 bases). CDR1 and CDR2 (germline): SGHTA, FQGNSA. V lost 7 bases, J lost 3 bases, and 17 bases lay in between. The length of the CDR3 is 15 residues. In DNA, the CDR3 is TGTGCCAGCACCAAAGGACGGGCGGGGACAGATACGCAGTATTTT. Its protein is CASTKGRAGTDTQYF.

The chain links TRBV2 to TRBJ2-1, with 12 nucleotides matching TRBD2. There are 15 residues in the CDR3. Germline assignment: CDR1 SNHLY and CDR2 FYNNEI. V lost 6 bases, J lost 7 bases, and 7 bases stayed unmatched. The CDR3 DNA reads TGTGCCAGCAGGCGGACTAGCGGGGATCGAAATGAGCAGTTCTTC. Amino acids: CASRRTSGDRNEQFF.

This clonotype was seen only a few times. The J gene is TRBJ1-2, the V gene TRBV3-1, with 8 bases identical to TRBD1. This CDR3 comprises 14 residues. V shed 3 bases, J shed 6 bases, and the junction held 6 bases outside the gene matches. Germline lookup yields CDR1 LGHDT and CDR2 YNNKEL (reference sequence). The DNA for the CDR3 is TGTGCCAGCAGCCAGTCAGGGGGCGGCGATGGCTACACCTTC. It codes for CASSQSGGGDGYTF.

This clonotype was recorded a few times. The rearrangement links TRBV24-1 to TRBJ2-7; 7 bases are a match to TRBD2. Per the germline V gene, CDR1 is KGHDR and CDR2 is SFDVKD. Trimming at V came to 1 base and at J to 0 bases, leaving 5 bases not matched to a gene. The CDR3 totals 16 residues. The CDR3: CATSDFLPGGSYEQYF. CDR3 DNA sequence: TGTGCCACCAGTGATTTCTTGCCGGGAGGCTCCTACGAGCAGTACTTC.

The V call is TRBV9, the J call TRBJ2-1; 10 nucleotides agree with TRBD2. In germline, CDR1 is SGDLS, CDR2 YYNGEE. J was trimmed by 5 bases and V by 1 base; bases with no gene match: 3. The CDR3 loop spans 15 amino acids. The CDR3 DNA sequence: TGTGCCAGCAGCGTATCAACTAGCGGGGACAATGAGCAGTTCTTC. Its protein product is CASSVSTSGDNEQFF. Together with reference TRBV9 and TRBJ2-1, the CDR3 gives the full variable domain: DSGVTQTPKHLITATGQRVTLRCSPRSGDLSVYWYQQSLDQGLQFLIQYYNGEERAKGNILERFSAQQFPDLHSELNLSSLELGDSALYFCASSVSTSGDNEQFFGPGTRLTVL.

The chain recombines TRBV9 with TRBJ2-3; D remains unclear. The CDR3 is 15 residues long. The germline CDR1 and CDR2 sequences are SGDLS and YYNGEE. V was pared by 3 bases and J by 4 bases, with 15 bases between. The CDR3 DNA reads as TGTGCCAGCAGCGCCGGTCCTACCAGCGCAGATACGCAGTATTTT. Translated, it gives CASSAGPTSADTQYF.

The J gene is TRBJ1-5, the V gene TRBV6-6; D might be TRBD1 (6 bases). There are 12 residues in the CDR3. Germline CDR1 reads MNHNY; CDR2 reads SVGAGI (reference sequence). The DNA of the CDR3 is TGTGCTGGGGGGGCCCGCAATCAGCCCCAGCATTTT. Translation: CAGGARNQPQHF.

This chain links TRBV7-9 with TRBJ1-1; no clear D. The germline V and J ends were trimmed by 5 bases and 10 bases, with 20 bases remaining between them. Germline CDR1 SEHNR, CDR2 FQNEAQ (reference sequence). The CDR3 spans 14 residues. CDR3 bases: TGTGCCAGCAGCCACGCCCCCCCTCAGGCTTCAGCTTTCTTT. Encoded protein: CASSHAPPQASAFF.

This chain links TRBV5-1 with TRBJ2-7; TRBD2 is a possible D gene (6 bases). The length of the CDR3 is 16 residues. The germline CDR1 and CDR2 sequences are SGHRS and YFSETQ. V was clipped by 3 bases and J by 5 bases, with 21 bases between them. The CDR3 DNA reads TGCGCCAGCAGCTGGACCACAGGAGGAGTAGCGGACGAGCAGTACTTC. Its protein product is CASSWTTGGVADEQYF.

This clonotype was counted at least ten times. The chain combines TRBV5-5 with TRBJ2-3; 10 bases align to TRBD2. Looked up from germline, CDR1 is SGHKS and CDR2 is YYEKEE (reference sequence). This CDR3 is 17 amino acids long. The trim removed 0 bases at V and 2 bases at J, leaving 6 bases unmatched. This CDR3 is CASSLEASGSVTDTQYF. In DNA form, the CDR3 reads TGTGCCAGCAGCTTGGAGGCTAGCGGGAGCGTCACAGATACGCAGTATTTT.

This clonotype was counted a few times. This chain connects TRBV5-1 to TRBJ2-6, with D possibly TRBD1 on 5 matching bases. From germline, CDR1 is SGHRS and CDR2 YFSETQ. The CDR3 runs to 18 residues. Between the trimmed V and J ends, which lost 0 bases and 0 bases, there was a span of 13 bases. The DNA of the CDR3 is TGCGCCAGCAGCTTGGGGGCCGAAAGGGGCTCTGGGGCCAACGTCCTGACTTTC. This codes for CASSLGAERGSGANVLTF. Full variable domain (outside the CDR3, taken from reference TRBV5-1 and TRBJ2-6): KAGVTQTPRYLIKTRGQQVTLSCSPISGHRSVSWYQQTPGQGLQFLFEYFSETQRNKGNFPGRFSGRQFSNSRSEMNVSTLELGDSALYLCASSLGAERGSGANVLTFGAGSRLTVL.

This clonotype was picked up a small number of times. The chain carries TRBV11-2 and TRBJ2-3; D uncertain. V was shortened by 3 bases and J by 4 bases, with 11 bases between the two germline ends. Germline V gives CDR1 SGHAT, CDR2 FQNNGV. The length of the CDR3 is 14 residues. The CDR3 region has the DNA TGTGCCAGCAGCTTCTCTCGGCGGCCAGATACGCAGTATTTT. Translated: CASSFSRRPDTQYF.

This clonotype came up a few times. V gene TRBV5-1 combines with J gene TRBJ2-1, with 7 bases lining up with TRBD1. This CDR3 has 14 amino acids. The trim removed 0 bases at V and 11 bases at J, leaving 8 bases unmatched. CDR1 and CDR2 from the germline V gene are SGHRS and YFSETQ. CDR3 DNA: TGCGCCAGCAGCTTGGGGACAGGCCGCCGGCAGCAGTTCTTC. It codes for CASSLGTGRRQQFF. The whole variable domain, remainder taken from reference TRBV5-1 and TRBJ2-1, is KAGVTQTPRYLIKTRGQQVTLSCSPISGHRSVSWYQQTPGQGLQFLFEYFSETQRNKGNFPGRFSGRQFSNSRSEMNVSTLELGDSALYLCASSLGTGRRQQFFGPGTRLTVL.

This clonotype was detected only a few times. The genes are TRBV7-3 and TRBJ2-3, with a tentative D call TRBD2 (7 bases). This CDR3 has 16 amino acids. Trimming cost V 3 bases and J 1 base, with 14 bases left between them. The germline V gene encodes CDR1 SGHTA and CDR2 FQGTGA. The CDR3 sequence is CASSFAPGGRTDTQYF. The CDR3 DNA follows: TGTGCCAGCAGCTTCGCCCCGGGGGGCCGCACAGATACGCAGTATTTT.

In this sample, this clonotype turned up a few times. The chain combines TRBV7-2 with TRBJ2-5; 16 nucleotides agree with TRBD2. V trimming: 5 bases; J trimming: 2 bases; junction bases outside the gene matches: 8. This CDR3 contains 18 residues. CDR1 and CDR2 (germline): SGHTA, FQGNSA. Here the CDR3 DNA reads TGTGCCAGCAGCGTGGGGACTAGCGGGAGGGCCGGGCAAGAGACCCAGTACTTC. Translated, it gives CASSVGTSGRAGQETQYF.

V usage is TRBV15 and J usage is TRBJ1-5; a weak D match, TRBD1 (5 bases). Trimming stripped 5 bases from V and 4 bases from J, with 12 bases between. CDR1 LNHNV and CDR2 YYDKDF come from the germline V gene (reference sequence). This CDR3 has 14 amino acids. The CDR3 DNA follows: TGTGCCACCAGCTTAGGGACGGTAAATCAGCCCCAGCATTTT. The encoded protein is CATSLGTVNQPQHF.

The chain is built from TRBV29-1 and TRBJ2-7, with no clear D. Germline-derived CDR1 and CDR2 are SQVTM and ANQGSEA. V lost 7 bases, J lost 5 bases, and 18 bases lay in between. The CDR3 is 13 residues long. CDR3 region: CSGCAFDVNEQYF. CDR3 sequence (DNA): TGCAGCGGATGCGCCTTCGATGTCAACGAGCAGTACTTC.

The chain couples TRBV3-1 to TRBJ2-3; D may match TRBD1 or TRBD2 (7 bases each). The CDR3 contains 15 residues. Germline loops: CDR1 LGHDT, CDR2 YNNKEL (reference sequence). The CDR3 here is CASTEGAGAIDTQYF. CDR3 sequence (DNA): TGTGCATCCACCGAGGGGGCGGGAGCCATAGATACGCAGTATTTT.

The chain is built from TRBV14 and TRBJ1-1; D is ambiguous. Germline loops: CDR1 SGHDN, CDR2 FVKESK. Trimming stripped 4 bases from V and 0 bases from J, with 9 bases between. The CDR3 length is 14 residues. The CDR3 sequence is CASSLRRVNTEAFF. CDR3 nucleotides: TGTGCCAGCAGCCTCCGGAGGGTGAACACTGAAGCTTTCTTT.

The CDR3 coding sequence is TGTGCCAGCACTTATAGTCGAGCGGATACGCAGTATTTT. Its protein is CASTYSRADTQYF. The V call is TRBV3-1, the J call TRBJ2-3; D is unclear. V dropped 7 bases and J dropped 6 bases, with 14 bases sitting between them. Germline loops: CDR1 LGHDT, CDR2 YNNKEL (reference sequence). The CDR3 totals 13 residues.

The chain links TRBV27 to TRBJ1-1, with D possibly being TRBD1 (5 bases). V lost 9 bases and J lost 2, with 13 bases in between. CDR1 and CDR2 (germline): MNHEY, SMNVEV (reference sequence). The CDR3 extends over 13 amino acids. The CDR3 sequence: CASRGILNTEAFF. CDR3 in DNA: TGTGCCAGTAGGGGCATTCTTAACACTGAAGCTTTCTTT.

This clonotype appeared a single time. The rearrangement links TRBV24-1 to TRBJ2-2; 12 nucleotides line up with TRBD2. The germline V gene has CDR1 KGHDR and CDR2 SFDVKD. The trim removed 7 bases at V and 5 bases at J, leaving 7 bases unmatched. The CDR3 extends over 16 amino acids. The CDR3 nucleotides read TGTGCCACCAGCGCGACTAGCGGGAGAGGTACCGGGGAGCTGTTTTTT. Encoded protein: CATSATSGRGTGELFF.

This clonotype was seen a few times. V is TRBV7-3 and J is TRBJ2-5, with TRBD2 identical over 8 bases. Germline loops: CDR1 SGHTA, CDR2 FQGTGA. This CDR3 region has 15 residues. Losses at the gene ends were 2 bases for V and 3 bases for J; bases not matched to a gene: 5. The CDR3 protein is CASSLSGGREETQYF. The CDR3 DNA sequence: TGTGCCAGCAGCTTATCGGGGGGGCGAGAAGAGACCCAGTACTTC.

This clonotype was found a few times. The chain recombines TRBV9 with TRBJ2-7; 11 bases line up with TRBD2. The germline V gene has CDR1 SGDLS and CDR2 YYNGEE. J gave up 5 bases and V 0 bases, and 1 base lay outside the gene matches. The CDR3 has 14 residues. Written as DNA, the CDR3 is TGTGCCAGCAGCGTAGGACTAGCGGGAAACGAGCAGTACTTC. Translating it yields CASSVGLAGNEQYF.

The gene calls are TRBV7-2 and TRBJ1-1; D perhaps matches TRBD1 (6 bases). CDR3 length: 14 amino acids. CDR1 SGHTA and CDR2 FQGNSA come from the germline V gene. The V gene lost 0 bases and the J gene lost 3 bases, with 8 bases spanning the gap. CDR3 DNA: TGTGCCAGCAGCTTAGCCCAGGGGTACACTGAAGCTTTCTTT. It specifies CASSLAQGYTEAFF.